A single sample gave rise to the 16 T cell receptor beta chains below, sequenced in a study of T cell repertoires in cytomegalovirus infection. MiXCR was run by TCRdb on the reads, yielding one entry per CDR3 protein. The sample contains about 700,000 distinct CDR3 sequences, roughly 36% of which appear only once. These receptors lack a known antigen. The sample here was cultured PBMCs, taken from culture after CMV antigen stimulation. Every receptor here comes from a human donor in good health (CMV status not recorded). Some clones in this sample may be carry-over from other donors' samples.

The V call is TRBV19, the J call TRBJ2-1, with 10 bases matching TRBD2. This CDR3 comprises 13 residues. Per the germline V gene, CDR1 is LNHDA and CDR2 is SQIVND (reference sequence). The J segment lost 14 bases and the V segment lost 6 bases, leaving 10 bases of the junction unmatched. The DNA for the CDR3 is TGTGCCAGTAGATCTCAAGCGGGGGGGATAGAGTTCTTC. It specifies CASRSQAGGIEFF.

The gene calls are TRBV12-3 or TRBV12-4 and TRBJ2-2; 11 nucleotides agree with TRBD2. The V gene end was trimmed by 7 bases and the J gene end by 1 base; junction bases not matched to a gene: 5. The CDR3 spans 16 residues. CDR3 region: CASIHGTSGNTGELFF. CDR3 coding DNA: TGTGCCAGCATCCACGGGACTAGCGGGAACACCGGGGAGCTGTTTTTT.

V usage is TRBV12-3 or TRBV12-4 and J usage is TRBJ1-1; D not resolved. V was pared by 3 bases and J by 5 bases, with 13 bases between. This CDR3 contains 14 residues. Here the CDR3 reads CASSLGTWVTEAFF. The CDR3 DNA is TGTGCCAGCAGTTTGGGCACCTGGGTAACTGAAGCTTTCTTT.

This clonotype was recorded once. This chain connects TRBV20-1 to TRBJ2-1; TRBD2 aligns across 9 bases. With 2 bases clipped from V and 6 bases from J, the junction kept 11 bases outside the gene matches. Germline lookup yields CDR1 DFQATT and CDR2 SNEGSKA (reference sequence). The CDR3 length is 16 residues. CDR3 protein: CSARKPGTSLSNEQFF. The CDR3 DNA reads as TGCAGTGCTAGAAAACCCGGGACTAGCTTAAGCAATGAGCAGTTCTTC.

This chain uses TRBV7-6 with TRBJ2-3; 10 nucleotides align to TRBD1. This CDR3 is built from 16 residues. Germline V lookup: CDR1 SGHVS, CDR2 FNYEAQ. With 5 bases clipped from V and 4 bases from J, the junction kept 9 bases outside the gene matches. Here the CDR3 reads CASSNRDRGFADTQYF. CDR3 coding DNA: TGTGCCAGCAGCAACAGGGACAGGGGCTTCGCAGATACGCAGTATTTT.

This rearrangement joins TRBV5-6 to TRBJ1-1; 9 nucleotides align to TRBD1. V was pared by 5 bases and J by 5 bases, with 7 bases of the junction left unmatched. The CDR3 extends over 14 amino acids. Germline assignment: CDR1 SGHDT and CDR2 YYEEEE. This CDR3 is CASRLRDRETEAFF. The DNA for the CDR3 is TGTGCCAGCAGGTTGCGGGACAGGGAAACTGAAGCTTTCTTT.

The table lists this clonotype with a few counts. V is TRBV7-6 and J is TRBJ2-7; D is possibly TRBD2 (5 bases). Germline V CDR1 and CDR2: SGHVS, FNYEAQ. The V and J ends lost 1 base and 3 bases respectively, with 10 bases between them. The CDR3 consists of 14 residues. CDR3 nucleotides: TGTGCCAGCAGCTTAGTGCTAGGAGGCTACGAGCAGTACTTC. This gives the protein CASSLVLGGYEQYF.

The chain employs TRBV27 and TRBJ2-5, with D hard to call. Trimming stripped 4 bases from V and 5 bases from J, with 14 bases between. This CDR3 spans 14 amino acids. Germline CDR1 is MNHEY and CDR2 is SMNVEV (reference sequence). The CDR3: CASSSQVVGETQYF. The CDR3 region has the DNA TGTGCCAGCAGTTCTCAGGTGGTGGGGGAGACCCAGTACTTC.

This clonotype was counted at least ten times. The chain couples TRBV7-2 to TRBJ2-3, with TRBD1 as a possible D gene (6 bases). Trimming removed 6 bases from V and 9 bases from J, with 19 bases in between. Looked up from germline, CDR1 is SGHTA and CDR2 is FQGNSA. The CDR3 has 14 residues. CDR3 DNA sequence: TGTGCCAGCAGTTATACACTTAGCACAGGGACGCAGTATTTT. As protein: CASSYTLSTGTQYF.

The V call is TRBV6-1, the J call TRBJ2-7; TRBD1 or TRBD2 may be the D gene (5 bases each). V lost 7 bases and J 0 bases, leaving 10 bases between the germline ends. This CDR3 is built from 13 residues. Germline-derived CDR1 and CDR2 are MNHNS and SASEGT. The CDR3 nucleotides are TGTGCCAGCACGGCTGGGACCTCCTACGAGCAGTACTTC. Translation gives CASTAGTSYEQYF.

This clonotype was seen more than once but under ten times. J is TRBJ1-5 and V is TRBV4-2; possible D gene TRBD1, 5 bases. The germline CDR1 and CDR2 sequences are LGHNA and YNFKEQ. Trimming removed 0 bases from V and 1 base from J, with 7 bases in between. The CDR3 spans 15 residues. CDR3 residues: CASSQEGDSNQPQHF. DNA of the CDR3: TGTGCCAGCAGCCAAGAAGGGGACAGCAATCAGCCCCAGCATTTT.

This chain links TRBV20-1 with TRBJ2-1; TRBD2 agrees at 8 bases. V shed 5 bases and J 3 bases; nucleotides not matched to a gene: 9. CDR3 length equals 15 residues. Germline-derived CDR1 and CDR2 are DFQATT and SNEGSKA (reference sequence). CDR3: CSAPKSGSIYNEQFF. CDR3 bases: TGCAGTGCTCCAAAAAGCGGGAGTATCTACAATGAGCAGTTCTTC.

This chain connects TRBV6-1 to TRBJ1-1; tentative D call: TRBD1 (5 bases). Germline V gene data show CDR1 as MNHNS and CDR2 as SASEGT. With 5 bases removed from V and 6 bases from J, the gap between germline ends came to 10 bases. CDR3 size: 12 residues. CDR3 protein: CASSYGGAEAFF. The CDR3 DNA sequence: TGTGCCAGCAGTTACGGGGGGGCTGAAGCTTTCTTT.

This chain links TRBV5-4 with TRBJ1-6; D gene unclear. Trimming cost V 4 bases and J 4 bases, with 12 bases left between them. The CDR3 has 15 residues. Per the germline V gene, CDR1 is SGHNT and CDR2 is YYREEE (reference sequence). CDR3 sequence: CASSGTASYNSPLHF. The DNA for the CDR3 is TGTGCCAGCAGCGGAACAGCCTCGTATAATTCACCCCTCCACTTT.

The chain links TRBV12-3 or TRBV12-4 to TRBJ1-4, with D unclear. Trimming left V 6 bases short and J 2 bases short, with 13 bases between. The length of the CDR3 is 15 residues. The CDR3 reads CASSAYGSTNEKLFF. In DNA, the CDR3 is TGTGCCAGCAGCGCCTACGGGAGCACTAATGAAAAACTGTTTTTT.

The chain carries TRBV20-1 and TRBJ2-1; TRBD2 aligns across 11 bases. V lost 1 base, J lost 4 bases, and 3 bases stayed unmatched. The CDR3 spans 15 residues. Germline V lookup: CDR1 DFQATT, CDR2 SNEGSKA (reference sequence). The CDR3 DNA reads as TGCAGTGCTAGAGCGGGACTAGCGGCTTACAATGAGCAGTTCTTC. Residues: CSARAGLAAYNEQFF.